The 21 T cell receptor beta chains below come from one sample, sequenced in a study of response to subunit inactivated influenza vaccine. One entry per CDR3 protein results from TCRdb running MiXCR on the RT-PCR reads. The sample holds some 800,000 distinct CDR3 sequences, 20% to 25% seen once. The source was PBMCs from blood, collected roughly 5 days after vaccination. These receptors came from a man over 45 who received an inactivated influenza vaccine.

In its sample, this clonotype was seen a few times. The rearrangement uses TRBV12-3 or TRBV12-4 and TRBJ2-1; 8 nucleotides align to TRBD2. The CDR3 extends over 12 amino acids. V was pared by 3 bases and J by 15 bases, with 7 bases of the junction left unmatched. CDR3 protein: CASSFSRTSPFF. The CDR3 DNA reads TGTGCCAGCAGTTTTAGCCGGACTAGCCCGTTCTTC.

This chain connects TRBV4-3 to TRBJ1-1, with D perhaps TRBD1 (5 bases). CDR1 and CDR2 from the germline V gene are LGHNA and YSLEER. The CDR3 is 15 residues long. Trimming stripped 0 bases from V and 4 bases from J, with 12 bases between. This CDR3 reads CASSQDVGVGTEAFF. Written as DNA, the CDR3 is TGCGCCAGCAGCCAAGATGTGGGGGTTGGCACTGAAGCTTTCTTT.

The chain recombines TRBV20-1 with TRBJ2-5; a possible D gene is TRBD2 (7 bases). The CDR3 is made up of 14 amino acids. Trimming left V 6 bases short and J 7 bases short, with 21 bases between. The V gene's germline CDR1 is DFQATT and CDR2 SNEGSKA (reference sequence). The CDR3 region has the DNA TGCAGTGCCCACAATGCGGGGGCAGGGGTGACCCAGTACTTC. Amino acid sequence: CSAHNAGAGVTQYF.

The V and J genes are TRBV9 and TRBJ2-1; 7 positions agree with TRBD1. The germline gives CDR1 SGDLS, CDR2 YYNGEE. Trimming at V came to 3 bases and at J to 6 bases, leaving 3 bases not matched to a gene. The length of the CDR3 is 13 residues. CDR3 DNA sequence: TGTGCCAGCAGCGGGGGACAGATCAATGAGCAGTTCTTC. Its translation: CASSGGQINEQFF.

The V and J genes are TRBV5-6 and TRBJ2-6; 10 nucleotides line up with TRBD1. This CDR3 comprises 16 residues. CDR1 and CDR2 (germline): SGHDT, YYEEEE. With V trimmed by 2 bases and J by 4 bases, 3 bases remained unmatched. The CDR3 sequence: CASSFRQGAGANVLTF. DNA for the CDR3: TGTGCCAGCAGCTTTAGACAGGGGGCCGGGGCCAACGTCCTGACTTTC.

This clonotype appeared a few times. The chain employs TRBV9 and TRBJ2-6; TRBD1 matches 10 bases. V dropped 4 bases and J dropped 2; count of bases not matched to a gene: 6. This CDR3 region has 17 residues. CDR1 SGDLS and CDR2 YYNGEE come from the germline V gene. The CDR3: CASSPLDRGTGANVLTF. The CDR3 DNA reads TGTGCCAGCAGCCCCTTGGACAGGGGGACTGGGGCCAACGTCCTGACTTTC.

This clonotype was detected ten times or more. The chain carries TRBV4-2 and TRBJ2-2; D not certain. V gave up 1 base and J gave up 5 bases, with 8 bases separating them. Germline assignment: CDR1 LGHNA and CDR2 YNFKEQ. The CDR3 runs to 14 residues. The CDR3 protein is CASSQALGTGELFF. CDR3 in DNA: TGTGCCAGCAGCCAAGCCCTGGGGACCGGGGAGCTGTTTTTT.

A few counts support this clonotype. The chain combines TRBV4-3 with TRBJ2-2; no definite D call. Germline loops: CDR1 LGHNA, CDR2 YSLEER. The CDR3 length is 17 residues. V was trimmed by 2 bases and J by 0 bases, leaving 13 bases between them. CDR3 nucleotide sequence: TGCGCCAGCAGCCAACAACTACGGGCGACGAACACCGGGGAGCTGTTTTTT. It is translated as CASSQQLRATNTGELFF.

Ten or more counts support this clonotype. The chain recombines TRBV12-3 or TRBV12-4 with TRBJ2-7; D not certain. The CDR3 has 12 residues. Trimming cost V 6 bases and J 7 bases, with 13 bases left between them. The chain's CDR3 is CASSGRLNEQYF. The DNA of the CDR3 is TGTGCCAGCAGCGGACGTCTGAATGAGCAGTACTTC.

Ten or more counts support this clonotype. The gene calls are TRBV7-9 and TRBJ2-2; unclear D gene. The V end was cut by 4 bases, the J end by 0 bases, with 3 bases between. The CDR3 runs to 13 residues. The V gene's germline CDR1 is SEHNR and CDR2 FQNEAQ (reference sequence). CDR3 protein: CASSYPNTGELFF. CDR3 nucleotide sequence: TGTGCCAGCAGCTACCCGAACACCGGGGAGCTGTTTTTT.

The chain has TRBV9 and TRBJ2-5, with D tentatively TRBD1 (6 bases). CDR1 SGDLS and CDR2 YYNGEE come from the germline V gene. Trimming shortened V by 4 bases and J by 2 bases, and 15 bases separated the two germline ends. The CDR3 covers 15 residues. CDR3 protein: CASSKGAGAQETQYF. The CDR3 nucleotides read TGTGCCAGCAGCAAAGGGGCAGGGGCTCAAGAGACCCAGTACTTC.

This clonotype was picked up a small number of times. The V and J genes are TRBV20-1 and TRBJ1-2; 8 positions agree with TRBD1. The CDR3 is made up of 13 amino acids. V was pared by 6 bases and J by 0 bases, with 3 bases of the junction left unmatched. Germline V gives CDR1 DFQATT, CDR2 SNEGSKA (reference sequence). CDR3 in DNA: TGCAGTGCCCACAGGGGGGCTAACTATGGCTACACCTTC. Its protein product is CSAHRGANYGYTF.

V usage is TRBV5-1 and J usage is TRBJ2-3; TRBD2 matches at 10 bases. The CDR3 length is 14 residues. Germline trimming cut 8 bases from V and 2 bases from J; bases unmatched to any gene: 5. Per the germline V gene, CDR1 is SGHRS and CDR2 is YFSETQ. The CDR3 coding sequence is TGCGCCAGTACGACTAGCGGGCACACAGATACGCAGTATTTT. This sequence encodes CASTTSGHTDTQYF.

This clonotype turned up a few times. The rearrangement uses TRBV12-3 or TRBV12-4 and TRBJ2-7, with D tentatively TRBD1 or TRBD2 (5 bases each). The CDR3 consists of 14 residues. The ends were cut back, 6 bases at V and 5 bases at J, with 17 bases in the middle. The CDR3: CASRGPLGLDEQYF. CDR3 nucleotides: TGTGCCAGCAGGGGACCTTTAGGCCTGGACGAGCAGTACTTC.

V gene TRBV5-1 combines with J gene TRBJ2-1, with 9 bases fitting TRBD1. CDR3 length: 16 residues. The germline CDR1 and CDR2 sequences are SGHRS and YFSETQ. With V trimmed by 0 bases and J by 2 bases, 3 bases remained unmatched. CDR3 region: CASSLGGTGPYNEQFF. DNA of the CDR3: TGCGCCAGCAGCTTGGGTGGGACAGGGCCCTACAATGAGCAGTTCTTC.

In its sample, this clonotype was seen a few times. The chain combines TRBV6-1 with TRBJ2-2; no clear D gene. Germline V lookup: CDR1 MNHNS, CDR2 SASEGT. V lost 5 bases, J lost 0 bases, and 10 bases lay in between. This CDR3 spans 15 amino acids. The CDR3 DNA sequence: TGTGCCAGCAGTCCCAGGTCACCGAACACCGGGGAGCTGTTTTTT. Translating gives CASSPRSPNTGELFF.

The chain has TRBV9 and TRBJ2-3; 7 nucleotides align to TRBD1. V shed 4 bases and J 1 base; nucleotides not matched to a gene: 6. This CDR3 has 15 amino acids. Germline loops: CDR1 SGDLS, CDR2 YYNGEE. This CDR3 reads CASSKGDSRTDTQYF. As DNA, the CDR3 is TGTGCCAGCAGCAAGGGGGACAGCCGCACAGATACGCAGTATTTT.

The CDR3 nucleotides read TGTGCCAGCAGTTCGACTAGCGGGAGTAGGGCCTACGAGCAGTACTTC. Protein: CASSSTSGSRAYEQYF. This sequence joins TRBV27 and TRBJ2-7, with 12 bases matching TRBD2. J gave up 2 bases and V 4 bases, and 6 bases lay outside the gene matches. In germline, CDR1 is MNHEY, CDR2 SMNVEV (reference sequence). The length of the CDR3 is 16 residues.

The V gene is TRBV9, the J gene TRBJ2-1; D perhaps matches TRBD2 (5 bases). CDR1 and CDR2 from the germline V gene are SGDLS and YYNGEE. The CDR3 spans 16 residues. V was shortened by 4 bases and J by 7 bases, with 21 bases between the two germline ends. The CDR3 region is CASSLTGIRSYNEQFF. CDR3 bases: TGTGCCAGCAGCTTAACCGGGATCAGATCGTATAATGAGCAGTTCTTC.

The CDR3: CATSGFSTSGGSNEQFF. The CDR3 DNA follows: TGTGCCACCAGTGGTTTCTCGACTAGCGGGGGGAGCAATGAGCAGTTCTTC. This chain connects TRBV24-1 to TRBJ2-1, with 13 bases matching TRBD2. CDR1 and CDR2 (germline): KGHDR, SFDVKD. This CDR3 is built from 17 residues. The junction had 9 bases not matched to a gene; V was cut back by 5 bases and J by 6 bases.

The CDR3 spells CATSARQGADTQYF. For the CDR3, the DNA is TGTGCCACCAGCGCCCGACAGGGCGCGGATACGCAGTATTTT. This chain joins TRBV15 and TRBJ2-3; 7 nucleotides agree with TRBD1. From germline, CDR1 is LNHNV and CDR2 YYDKDF (reference sequence). This CDR3 has 14 amino acids. The J segment lost 6 bases and the V segment lost 5 bases, leaving 8 bases of the junction unmatched.